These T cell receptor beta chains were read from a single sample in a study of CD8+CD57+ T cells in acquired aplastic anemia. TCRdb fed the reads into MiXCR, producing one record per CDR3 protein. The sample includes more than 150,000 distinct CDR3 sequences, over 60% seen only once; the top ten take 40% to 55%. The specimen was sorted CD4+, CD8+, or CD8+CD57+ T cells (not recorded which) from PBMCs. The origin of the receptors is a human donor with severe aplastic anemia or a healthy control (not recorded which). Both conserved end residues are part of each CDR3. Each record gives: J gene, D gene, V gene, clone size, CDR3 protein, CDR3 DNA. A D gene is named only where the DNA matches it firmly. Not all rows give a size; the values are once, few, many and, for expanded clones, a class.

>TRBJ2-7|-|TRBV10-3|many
CAISTPAISKFDEQYF
TGTGCCATCAGTACCCCGGCCATTTCGAAATTTGACGAGCAGTACTTC
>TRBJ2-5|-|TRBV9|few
CASSEWDVETQYF
TGTGCCAGCAGCGAGTGGGACGTAGAGACCCAGTACTTC
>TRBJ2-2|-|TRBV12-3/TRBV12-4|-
CASSRISGELFF
TGTGCCAGCAGTCGAATTAGCGGGGAGCTGTTTTTT
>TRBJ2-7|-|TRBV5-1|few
CASSLEARGSGEQYF
TGCGCCAGCAGCTTGGAGGCGAGGGGCTCCGGCGAGCAGTACTTC
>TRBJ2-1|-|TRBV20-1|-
CSATSRGYNEQFF
TGCAGTGCTACTAGCAGAGGTTACAATGAGCAGTTCTTC
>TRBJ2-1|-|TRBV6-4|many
CASSDFGGGDYNEQFF
TGTGCCAGCAGTGACTTTGGCGGGGGCGACTACAATGAGCAGTTCTTC
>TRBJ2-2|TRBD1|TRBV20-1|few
CSARGRDRYTGELFF
TGCAGTGCTAGAGGAAGGGACAGGTACACCGGGGAGCTGTTTTTT
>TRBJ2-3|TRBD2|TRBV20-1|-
CSASPGLDTDTQYF
TGCAGTGCTAGCCCGGGACTAGATACGGATACGCAGTATTTT
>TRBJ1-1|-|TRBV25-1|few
CASSEWDKTTEAFF
TGTGCCAGCAGTGAATGGGATAAGACCACTGAAGCTTTCTTT
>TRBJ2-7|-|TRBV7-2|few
CASSQGGRAGRNEQYF
TGTGCCAGCAGCCAAGGGGGAAGAGCGGGGCGGAACGAGCAGTACTTC
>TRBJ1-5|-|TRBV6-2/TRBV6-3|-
CASSYSTGYQPQHF
TGTGCCAGCAGTTACTCCACAGGGTACCAGCCCCAGCATTTT
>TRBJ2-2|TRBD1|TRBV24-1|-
CATSDLTGTGELFF
TGTGCCACCAGTGACTTGACAGGGACCGGGGAGCTGTTTTTT
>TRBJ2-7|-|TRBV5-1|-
CASSLDRAPSYEQYF
TGCGCCAGCAGCTTGGACAGGGCCCCTTCCTACGAGCAGTACTTC
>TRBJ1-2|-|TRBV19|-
CASSQGGGGIYGYTF
TGTGCCAGTAGTCAAGGCGGAGGAGGGATCTATGGCTACACCTTC
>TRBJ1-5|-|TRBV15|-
CATSRDLGNQPQHF
TGTGCCACCAGCAGAGATCTGGGAAATCAGCCCCAGCATTTT
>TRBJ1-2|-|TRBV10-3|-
CAISDSLNYGYTF
TGTGCCATCAGTGACAGCTTAAACTATGGCTACACCTTC
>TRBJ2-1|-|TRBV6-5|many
CASSYRDINEQFF
TGTGCCAGCAGTTACCGGGACATCAATGAGCAGTTCTTC
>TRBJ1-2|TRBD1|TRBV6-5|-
CASRRTGTYGYTF
TGTGCCAGCAGACGGACAGGGACCTATGGCTACACCTTC
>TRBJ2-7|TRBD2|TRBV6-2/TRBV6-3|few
CASSYPPGLAGEQYF
TGTGCCAGCAGTTACCCGCCGGGACTAGCGGGCGAGCAGTACTTC
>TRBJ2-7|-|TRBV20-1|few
CSARGVASPYEQYF
TGCAGTGCTCGCGGGGTAGCGTCCCCCTACGAGCAGTACTTC
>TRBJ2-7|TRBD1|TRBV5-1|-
CASSPSGTGVSEQYF
TGCGCCAGCAGTCCCTCCGGGACAGGTGTGTCCGAGCAGTACTTC
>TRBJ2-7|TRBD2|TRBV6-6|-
CASSYGLEAYEQYF
TGTGCCAGCAGTTACGGACTAGAAGCCTACGAGCAGTACTTC
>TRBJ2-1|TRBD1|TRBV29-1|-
CSVSETGVGEQFF
TGCAGCGTTTCGGAGACAGGGGTGGGTGAGCAGTTCTTC
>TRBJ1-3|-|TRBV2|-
CASSESLSGAGNTIYF
TGTGCCAGCAGTGAAAGTTTGTCAGGGGCTGGAAACACCATATATTTT
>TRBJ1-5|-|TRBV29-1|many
CSVVAGTSNQPQHF
TGCAGCGTTGTAGCAGGGACGAGCAATCAGCCCCAGCATTTT
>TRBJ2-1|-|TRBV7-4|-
CASSQDRGLASDEQFF
TGTGCCAGCAGCCAAGATCGGGGGCTAGCGAGTGATGAGCAGTTCTTC
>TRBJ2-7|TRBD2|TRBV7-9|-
CASGNGGGRSYEQYF
TGCGCCAGCGGCAACGGGGGGGGGCGCTCCTACGAGCAGTACTTC
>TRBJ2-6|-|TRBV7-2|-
CASTSERSGANVLTF
TGTGCCAGCACCTCGGAACGCTCTGGGGCCAACGTCCTGACTTTC
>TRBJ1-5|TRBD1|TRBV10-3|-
CAISRQGGNQPQHF
TGTGCCATCAGTCGACAGGGAGGCAATCAGCCCCAGCATTTT
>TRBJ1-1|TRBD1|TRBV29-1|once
CSVEGKGANTEAFF
TGCAGCGTTGAAGGGAAGGGGGCGAACACTGAAGCTTTCTTT
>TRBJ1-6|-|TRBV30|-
CASDSPLHF
TGTGCCTCAGATTCACCCCTCCACTTT
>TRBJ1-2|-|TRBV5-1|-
CASSPGQGSSSYTF
TGCGCCAGCAGCCCGGGACAAGGATCCTCATCCTACACCTTC
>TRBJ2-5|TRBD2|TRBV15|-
CATSYLGLAQETQYF
TGTGCCACCAGCTATCTCGGACTAGCCCAAGAGACCCAGTACTTC
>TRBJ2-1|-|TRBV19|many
CASSIGDSSSYNEQFF
TGTGCCAGTAGTATAGGTGACAGTAGCTCCTACAATGAGCAGTTCTTC
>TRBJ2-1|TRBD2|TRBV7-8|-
CASSMTGTSGVNEQFF
TGTGCCAGCAGCATGACCGGGACTAGCGGTGTTAATGAGCAGTTCTTC
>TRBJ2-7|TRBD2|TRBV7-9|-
CASSNARGGGDQYF
TGTGCCAGCAGTAACGCGCGGGGGGGGGGAGATCAGTACTTC
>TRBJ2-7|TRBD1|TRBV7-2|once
CASSFFGTGPYEQYF
TGTGCCAGCAGTTTCTTTGGGACAGGCCCCTACGAGCAGTACTTC
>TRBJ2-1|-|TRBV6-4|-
CASSRGMGWNNEQFF
TGTGCCAGCAGCCGAGGTATGGGGTGGAACAATGAGCAGTTCTTC
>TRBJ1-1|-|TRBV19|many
CASSMAGADTEAFF
TGTGCCAGTAGTATGGCAGGGGCGGACACTGAAGCTTTCTTT
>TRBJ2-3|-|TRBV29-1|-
CSVGDFRTDTQYF
TGCAGCGTTGGAGACTTTCGCACAGATACGCAGTATTTT
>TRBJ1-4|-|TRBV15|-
CATSTKTGIGAEKLFF
TGTGCCACCAGCACCAAGACAGGAATTGGCGCTGAAAAACTGTTTTTT
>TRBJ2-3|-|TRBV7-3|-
CASSSHGAYTQYF
TGTGCCAGCAGCTCCCACGGGGCTTATACGCAGTATTTT
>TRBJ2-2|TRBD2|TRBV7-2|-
CASSPKTGGTGELFF
TGTGCCAGCAGCCCAAAGACGGGGGGCACCGGGGAGCTGTTTTTT
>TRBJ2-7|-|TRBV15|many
CATSRDGTGGAGRAYEQYF
TGTGCCACCAGCAGAGACGGAACCGGTGGGGCGGGCCGTGCCTACGAGCAGTACTTC
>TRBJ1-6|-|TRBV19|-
CASSSQGNSPLHF
TGTGCCAGTAGCTCGCAGGGTAACTCACCCCTCCACTTT
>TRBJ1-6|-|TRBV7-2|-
CASSSTGTWGSPLHF
TGTGCCAGCAGCTCAACCGGGACCTGGGGTTCACCCCTCCACTTT
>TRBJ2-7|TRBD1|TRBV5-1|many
CASRDRGLNEQYF
TGCGCCAGCCGAGACAGGGGGCTAAACGAGCAGTACTTC
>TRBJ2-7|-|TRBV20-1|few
CSARLTGVDYEQYF
TGCAGTGCTAGACTGACAGGCGTCGACTACGAGCAGTACTTC